Listed here is a single T cell receptor beta chain. Its antigen remains unknown. In TCRdb, the 5' RACE reads were re-called with MiXCR into one record per CDR3 protein. Of some 300,000 distinct CDR3 sequences listed, approximately 22% are singletons. After removal of 4 bases from V and 3 bases from J, the junction contained 2 bases not matched to a gene. This CDR3 contains 15 residues. The germline V gene encodes CDR1 SEHNR and CDR2 FQNEAQ (reference sequence). The sample comes from a study of T-cell memory formation after mild COVID-19. Notes on the study in general: Contracting CD4+ clones sat mainly in CM and EM; CD8+ in EMRA. The authors left the SARS-CoV-2 specificity of second-wave clones peaking on day 37 unconfirmed. Pre-infection memory already had some responding clones, implying cross-reactive memory joined.

The sequenced sample consisted of PBMCs or a T cell subset sorted from them (not recorded which). The genes are TRBV7-9 and TRBJ2-2; 10 bases are a match to TRBD2. The TCR was taken from a man between 18 and 35 years old who had mild COVID-19 (a few samples of this study predate the infection). Cell type and time point are not known. CDR3: CASSSSGGDTGELFF. Written as DNA, the CDR3 is TGTGCCAGCAGCTCTAGCGGGGGCGACACCGGGGAGCTGTTTTTT.